Below are 17 T cell receptor beta chains sequenced from a single sample in a study of blood T cell repertoires in COVID-19. The protocol was immunoSEQ multiplex PCR, while the TCRdb copy is restricted to in-frame clones and leaves out a portion. The sample records approximately 220,000 clones, 85% being singletons. The specimen sequenced was PBMCs or T cells enriched from blood (not recorded which). The receptor source for this set is a man aged 35-49 years who had recovered from COVID-19.

The chain is built from TRBV2 and TRBJ1-1; no definite D call. V gave up 7 bases and J gave up 1 base, with 13 bases separating them. Germline V CDR1 and CDR2: SNHLY, FYNNEI. The CDR3 is 14 residues long. The CDR3 region is CASNNSPRNTEAFF. The CDR3 DNA reads TGTGCCAGCAATAACTCCCCCCGGAACACTGAAGCTTTCTTT.

The genes are TRBV28 and TRBJ2-7; D uncertain. V was cut by 3 bases and J by 7 bases, with 10 bases left in between. The CDR3 extends over 12 amino acids. Germline CDR1 MDHEN, CDR2 SYDVKM. The CDR3 spells CASSLFVSEQYF. The CDR3 DNA is TGTGCCAGCAGTTTGTTCGTTAGTGAGCAGTACTTC. Based on the CDR3 plus reference TRBV28 and TRBJ2-7, the full variable domain is DVKVTQSSRYLVKRTGEKVFLECVQDMDHENMFWYRQDPGLGLRLIYFSYDVKMKEKGDIPEGYSVSREKKERFSLILESASTNQTSMYLCASSLFVSEQYFGPGTRLTVT.

The genes are TRBV6-5 and TRBJ1-4; D not certain. The CDR3 sequence is 13 residues long. In germline, CDR1 is MNHEY, CDR2 SVGAGI. Trimming shortened V by 6 bases and J by 0 bases, and 5 bases separated the two germline ends. The CDR3 loop is CASRAATNEKLFF. CDR3 sequence (DNA): TGTGCCAGCAGGGCGGCAACTAATGAAAAACTGTTTTTT.

This sequence joins TRBV10-3 and TRBJ1-6, with 8 nucleotides matching TRBD1. The CDR3 runs to 14 residues. The V gene end was trimmed by 10 bases and the J gene end by 5 bases; junction bases not matched to a gene: 7. Germline V lookup: CDR1 ENHRY, CDR2 SYGVKD. The CDR3 DNA reads TGTGCCAACTCTAGGACAGGGAATAATTCACCCCTCCACTTT. This gives the protein CANSRTGNNSPLHF.

The chain uses TRBV6-5 and TRBJ1-2; 10 bases are shared with TRBD1. Germline V CDR1 and CDR2: MNHEY, SVGAGI. The junction had 3 bases not matched to a gene; V was cut back by 4 bases and J by 4 bases. The CDR3 has 14 residues. This CDR3 is CASSLDRGSYGYTF. The CDR3 coding sequence is TGTGCCAGCAGTTTGGACAGGGGGTCCTATGGCTACACCTTC.

The sample holds a few counts of this clone. J is TRBJ2-7 and V is TRBV2; TRBD1 agrees at 7 bases. This CDR3 comprises 12 residues. V lost 10 bases, J lost 3 bases, and 6 bases stayed unmatched. The V gene's germline CDR1 is SNHLY and CDR2 FYNNEI. In DNA, the CDR3 is TGTGCCACGGAAGGACAGGACTACGAGCAGTACTTC. It translates to CATEGQDYEQYF.

The chain is built from TRBV19 and TRBJ1-2; D gene uncertain. Looked up from germline, CDR1 is LNHDA and CDR2 is SQIVND (reference sequence). The CDR3 length is 14 residues. Trimming cost V 2 bases and J 2 bases, with 9 bases left between them. CDR3 in DNA: TGTGCCAGTAGTATACGCCGCGCAAACTATGGCTACACCTTC. Protein product: CASSIRRANYGYTF.

The V and J genes are TRBV5-1 and TRBJ2-7, with a tentative D call TRBD1 (6 bases). Looked up from germline, CDR1 is SGHRS and CDR2 is YFSETQ. The CDR3 has 17 amino acids. The germline V and J ends were trimmed by 3 bases and 4 bases, with 23 bases remaining between them. In DNA, the CDR3 is TGCGCCAGCAGCTGGGGGACACGACCTACGAGAGGATACGAGCAGTACTTC. Protein product: CASSWGTRPTRGYEQYF.

The chain employs TRBV7-9 and TRBJ1-3; D might be TRBD1 (5 bases). The V and J ends lost 4 bases and 0 bases respectively, with 10 bases between them. The CDR3 spans 15 residues. Germline V lookup: CDR1 SEHNR, CDR2 FQNEAQ (reference sequence). For the CDR3, the DNA is TGTGCCAGCAGCTCGGGAGACAGCTCTGGAAACACCATATATTTT. Protein product: CASSSGDSSGNTIYF.

This clone was seen only a few times. The CDR3 sequence: CASSPTVGGGPSEQYF. CDR3 DNA: TGTGCCAGCTCCCCGACTGTTGGGGGAGGGCCCAGCGAGCAGTACTTC. This sequence joins TRBV7-8 and TRBJ2-7, with TRBD2 identical over 7 bases. The length of the CDR3 is 16 residues. The V gene's germline CDR1 is SGHVS and CDR2 FQNEAQ. V dropped 8 bases and J dropped 6; count of bases not matched to a gene: 19.

CDR3 in DNA: TGTGCCCTCCGCTCACAGGGCGGGGGGAACACTGAAGCTTTCTTT. Its protein is CALRSQGGGNTEAFF. This chain uses TRBV7-9 with TRBJ1-1; TRBD1 might be the D (6 bases). The CDR3 spans 15 residues. From germline, CDR1 is SEHNR and CDR2 FQNEAQ (reference sequence). Deletions cut 11 bases from V and 1 base from J, with 20 bases between.

This clone is a singleton in its sample. V is TRBV19 and J is TRBJ2-3; 9 nucleotides agree with TRBD2. The junction had 16 bases not matched to a gene; V was cut back by 10 bases and J by 8 bases. From germline, CDR1 is LNHDA and CDR2 SQIVND (reference sequence). There are 15 residues in the CDR3. Written as DNA, the CDR3 is TGTGCCACCGCAGAACTAGCGGGTACCTGGGGTACGCAGTATTTT. This sequence encodes CATAELAGTWGTQYF.

The rearrangement uses TRBV3-1 (or the pseudogene TRBV3-2) and TRBJ1-1; TRBD1 matches at 9 bases. Germline trimming cut 6 bases from V and 4 bases from J; bases unmatched to any gene: 3. The CDR3 is 13 residues long. Germline assignment: CDR1 LGHDT and CDR2 YNNKEL (reference sequence). The CDR3 nucleotides are TGTGCCAGCAGGGACAGGGGAGTCACTGAAGCTTTCTTT. Encoded protein: CASRDRGVTEAFF.

This chain links TRBV5-1 with TRBJ2-7, with D unresolved. Per germline, CDR1 SGHRS and CDR2 YFSETQ. The V end was cut by 0 bases, the J end by 3 bases, with 13 bases between. The CDR3 consists of 15 residues. In DNA form, the CDR3 reads TGCGCCAGCAGCTTGGGAAAAATCTTAGACTACGAGCAGTACTTC. This sequence encodes CASSLGKILDYEQYF.

The V gene is TRBV19, the J gene TRBJ2-7; 7 bases align to TRBD1. CDR3 size: 14 residues. J gave up 6 bases and V 3 bases, and 8 bases lay outside the gene matches. CDR1 and CDR2 (germline): LNHDA, SQIVND (reference sequence). DNA of the CDR3: TGTGCCAGTAGTATTGGTGACAGGGTTACCGAGCAGTACTTC. Amino acids: CASSIGDRVTEQYF.

The rearrangement links TRBV3-1 (or the pseudogene TRBV3-2) to TRBJ2-7, with D possibly TRBD2 on 5 matching bases. The CDR3 loop spans 12 amino acids. CDR1 and CDR2 (germline): LGHDT, YNNKEL (reference sequence). V lost 2 bases and J 7 bases, leaving 9 bases between the germline ends. CDR3 sequence reads: CASSQREWEQYF. The DNA for the CDR3 is TGTGCCAGCAGCCAACGGGAATGGGAGCAGTACTTC.

The rearrangement uses TRBV7-2 and TRBJ2-7, with TRBD1 matching over 8 bases. The length of the CDR3 is 16 residues. Germline CDR1 reads SGHTA; CDR2 reads FQGNSA. Trimming took 3 bases from V and 1 from J; bases not matched to a gene: 8. CDR3 sequence reads: CASSLKTGDTSYEQYF. DNA of the CDR3: TGTGCCAGCAGCTTGAAGACAGGGGACACATCCTACGAGCAGTACTTC.